A single sample is the source of the 15 T cell receptor beta chains below, sequenced in a study of cytomegalovirus exposure and HLA in healthy donors. Primers included in the PCR were 60 Vbeta and 13 Jbeta primers. TCRdb keeps only in-frame clones here, not all; method: immunoSEQ multiplex PCR. The sample has about 140,000 clones, 75% to 85% seen once. The sample taken for sequencing was PBMCs. The receptors come from a man aged 50 or older in good health and CMV-seronegative.

This chain links TRBV5-6 with TRBJ2-3; TRBD1 matches at 9 bases. J lost 4 bases, V lost 3 bases, and 9 bases had no gene match. Germline V lookup: CDR1 SGHDT, CDR2 YYEEEE. The CDR3 spans 16 residues. The CDR3 region has the DNA TGTGCCAGCAGCTGGGGGACAGGGAAGAGCGCAGATACGCAGTATTTT. This gives the protein CASSWGTGKSADTQYF.

The sample holds one count of this clone. The V gene is TRBV2, the J gene TRBJ1-2; no reliable D call. The V gene lost 7 bases and the J gene lost 8 bases, with 11 bases spanning the gap. The germline gives CDR1 SNHLY, CDR2 FYNNEI. This CDR3 comprises 11 residues. The CDR3 DNA reads as TGTGCCAGCACCCCAGACTCGGGCTACACCTTC. Protein product: CASTPDSGYTF.

The chain uses TRBV7-9 and TRBJ1-2; D gene ambiguous. The CDR3 is made up of 13 amino acids. Trimming took 5 bases from V and 7 from J, leaving 14 bases between them. Germline CDR1 is SEHNR and CDR2 is FQNEAQ (reference sequence). CDR3 protein: CASSREAGSGYTF. CDR3 nucleotides: TGTGCCAGCAGCCGCGAAGCGGGGTCTGGCTACACCTTC.

This clone was seen once. The chain carries TRBV30 and TRBJ1-1; D possibly corresponds to TRBD1 (6 bases). Deletions cut 4 bases from V and 3 bases from J, with 12 bases between. The CDR3 sequence is 13 residues long. The germline V gene has CDR1 GTSNPN and CDR2 SVGIG (reference sequence). The chain's CDR3 is CAWTSRGYTEAFF. The CDR3 DNA reads as TGTGCCTGGACTAGCAGGGGATACACTGAAGCTTTCTTT.

The chain has TRBV10-1 and TRBJ2-1; 7 positions agree with TRBD2. The V gene's germline CDR1 is WNHNN and CDR2 SYGVQD (reference sequence). CDR3 size: 14 residues. The V and J ends lost 7 bases and 4 bases, in that order; junction bases with no gene match: 7. CDR3: CASILLARYNEQFF. Here the CDR3 DNA reads TGCGCCAGCATTTTACTAGCGAGATACAATGAGCAGTTCTTC.

The rearrangement joins TRBV11-2 to TRBJ2-7, with D uncertain. This CDR3 region has 12 residues. Trimming shortened V by 4 bases and J by 7 bases, and 11 bases separated the two germline ends. Germline-derived CDR1 and CDR2 are SGHAT and FQNNGV. The CDR3 protein is CASSSEQKEQYF. The CDR3 nucleotides are TGTGCCAGCAGCTCGGAGCAGAAAGAGCAGTACTTC.

This clone showed up just a few times. This chain connects TRBV10-3 to TRBJ2-7; 7 bases line up with TRBD1. Germline V CDR1 and CDR2: ENHRY, SYGVKD. The CDR3 spans 14 residues. V lost 7 bases to trimming and J lost 5 bases; unmatched junction nucleotides: 11. Written as DNA, the CDR3 is TGTGCCATCACAAGACAGGGTGCACGCCACGAGCAGTACTTC. This sequence encodes CAITRQGARHEQYF.

This clone was seen more than once but under ten times. V usage is TRBV7-3 and J usage is TRBJ1-1; 10 bases fit TRBD1. CDR3 length: 16 residues. The V segment lost 2 bases and the J segment 5 bases; nucleotides outside the gene matches: 8. The germline V gene has CDR1 SGHTA and CDR2 FQGTGA. DNA of the CDR3: TGTGCCAGCAGCTTATCCGGGACAGGGGCAGGGACTGAAGCTTTCTTT. Protein product: CASSLSGTGAGTEAFF.

In its sample, this clone was seen once. V is TRBV5-1 and J is TRBJ2-7, with D perhaps matching TRBD1 (6 bases). In germline, CDR1 is SGHRS, CDR2 YFSETQ. This CDR3 spans 13 amino acids. Trimming removed 2 bases from V and 4 bases from J, with 10 bases in between. The CDR3 DNA follows: TGCGCCAGCAGCTTAAAACAGGGTTACGAGCAGTACTTC. This encodes CASSLKQGYEQYF.

This chain connects TRBV7-2 to TRBJ1-2; D gene uncertain. Trimming took off 5 bases at V and 1 base at J, with 5 bases between the two ends. The CDR3 totals 12 residues. CDR1 and CDR2 from the germline V gene are SGHTA and FQGNSA. CDR3 DNA: TGTGCCAGCAGCGTCAATAACTATGGCTACACCTTC. Amino acid sequence: CASSVNNYGYTF.

The chain has TRBV19 and TRBJ1-5; the match to TRBD1 covers 9 bases. Germline trimming cut 7 bases from V and 5 bases from J; bases unmatched to any gene: 6. CDR3 length equals 14 residues. Germline V lookup: CDR1 LNHDA, CDR2 SQIVND (reference sequence). The CDR3: CASTVGQGYQPQHF. The CDR3 region has the DNA TGTGCCAGTACCGTGGGACAGGGTTATCAGCCCCAGCATTTT.

This chain connects TRBV5-1 to TRBJ1-3; possibly TRBD1 for D (6 bases). The length of the CDR3 is 15 residues. Between the trimmed V and J ends, which lost 4 bases and 2 bases, there was a span of 13 bases. The germline CDR1 and CDR2 sequences are SGHRS and YFSETQ. CDR3 sequence: CASSLDRNTGNTIYF. As DNA, the CDR3 is TGCGCCAGCAGCCTAGACAGGAATACTGGAAACACCATATATTTT. Filled out from reference TRBV5-1 and TRBJ1-3, the complete variable domain reads KAGVTQTPRYLIKTRGQQVTLSCSPISGHRSVSWYQQTPGQGLQFLFEYFSETQRNKGNFPGRFSGRQFSNSRSEMNVSTLELGDSALYLCASSLDRNTGNTIYFGEGSWLTVV.

The chain has TRBV7-6 and TRBJ1-1; 7 bases line up with TRBD1. The CDR3 sequence is 12 residues long. The junction had 0 bases not matched to a gene; V was cut back by 0 bases and J by 8 bases. The V gene's germline CDR1 is SGHVS and CDR2 FNYEAQ. This CDR3 reads CASSLAGGEAFF. The CDR3 region has the DNA TGTGCCAGCAGCTTAGCAGGGGGCGAAGCTTTCTTT.

This chain connects TRBV30 to TRBJ2-1, with a weak D call TRBD2 (7 bases). V was cut by 3 bases and J by 3 bases, with 12 bases left in between. CDR1 GTSNPN and CDR2 SVGIG come from the germline V gene (reference sequence). The CDR3 runs 14 residues. In DNA, the CDR3 is TGTGCCTGGAGGGGGGGGCCGGGCTACAATGAGCAGTTCTTC. Translation: CAWRGGPGYNEQFF.

This sequence joins TRBV28 and TRBJ1-4; D perhaps matches TRBD1 (6 bases). V was clipped by 4 bases and J by 3 bases, with 12 bases between them. The CDR3 runs to 15 residues. Germline-derived CDR1 and CDR2 are MDHEN and SYDVKM. CDR3 sequence: CASSSIGQSNEKLFF. The CDR3 coding sequence is TGTGCCAGCAGTTCGATTGGACAGTCTAATGAAAAACTGTTTTTT.